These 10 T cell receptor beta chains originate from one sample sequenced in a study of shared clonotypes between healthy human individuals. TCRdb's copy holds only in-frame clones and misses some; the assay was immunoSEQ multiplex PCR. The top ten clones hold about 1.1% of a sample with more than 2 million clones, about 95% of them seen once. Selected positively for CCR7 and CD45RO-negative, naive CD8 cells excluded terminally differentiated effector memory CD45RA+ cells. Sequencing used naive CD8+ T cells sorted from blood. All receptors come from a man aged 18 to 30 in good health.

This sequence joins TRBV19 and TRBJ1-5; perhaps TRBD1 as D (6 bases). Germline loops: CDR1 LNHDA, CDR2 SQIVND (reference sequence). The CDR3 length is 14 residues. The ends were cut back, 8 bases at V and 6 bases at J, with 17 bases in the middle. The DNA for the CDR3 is TGTGCCAGTTGGCTAATAGGGGGAAGTCAGCCCCAGCATTTT. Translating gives CASWLIGGSQPQHF.

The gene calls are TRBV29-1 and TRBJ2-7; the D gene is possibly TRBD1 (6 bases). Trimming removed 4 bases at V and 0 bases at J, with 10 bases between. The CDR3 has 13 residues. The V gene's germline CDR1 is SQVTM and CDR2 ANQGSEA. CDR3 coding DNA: TGCAGCGTTGTAGGCAGGGGCTCCTACGAGCAGTACTTC. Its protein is CSVVGRGSYEQYF.

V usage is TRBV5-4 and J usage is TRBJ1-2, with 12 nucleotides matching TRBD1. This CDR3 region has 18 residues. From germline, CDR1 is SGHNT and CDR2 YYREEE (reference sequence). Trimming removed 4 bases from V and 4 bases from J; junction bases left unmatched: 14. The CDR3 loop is CASSPLTGTGGAGYGYTF. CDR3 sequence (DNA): TGTGCCAGCAGCCCCCTAACCGGGACAGGGGGCGCGGGCTATGGCTACACCTTC.

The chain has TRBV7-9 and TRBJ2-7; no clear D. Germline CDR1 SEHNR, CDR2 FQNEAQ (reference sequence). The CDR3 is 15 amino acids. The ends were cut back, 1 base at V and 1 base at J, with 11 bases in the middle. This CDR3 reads CASSLESGVSYEQYF. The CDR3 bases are TGTGCCAGCAGCTTAGAGTCAGGAGTTTCCTACGAGCAGTACTTC. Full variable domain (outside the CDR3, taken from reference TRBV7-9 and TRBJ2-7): DTGVSQNPRHKITKRGQNVTFRCDPISEHNRLYWYRQTLGQGPEFLTYFQNEAQLEKSRLLSDRFSAERPKGSFSTLEIQRTEQGDSAMYLCASSLESGVSYEQYFGPGTRLTVT.

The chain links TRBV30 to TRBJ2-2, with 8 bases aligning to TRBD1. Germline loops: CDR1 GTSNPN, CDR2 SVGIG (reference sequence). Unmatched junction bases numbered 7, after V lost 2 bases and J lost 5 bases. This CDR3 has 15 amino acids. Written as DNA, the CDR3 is TGTGCCTGGAGTACAGGGGGAGGTTTTACCGGGGAGCTGTTTTTT. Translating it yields CAWSTGGGFTGELFF. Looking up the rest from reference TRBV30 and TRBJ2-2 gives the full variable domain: SQTIHQWPATLVQPVGSPLSLECTVEGTSNPNLYWYRQAAGRGLQLLFYSVGIGQISSEVPQNLSASRPQDRQFILSSKKLLLSDSGFYLCAWSTGGGFTGELFFGEGSRLTVL.

The chain's CDR3 is CAWSVIAGDEQYF. CDR3 nucleotides: TGTGCCTGGAGCGTAATAGCGGGGGACGAGCAGTACTTC. The chain couples TRBV30 to TRBJ2-7, with 9 positions matching TRBD2. Per germline, CDR1 GTSNPN and CDR2 SVGIG (reference sequence). The V gene end was trimmed by 3 bases and the J gene end by 5 bases; junction bases not matched to a gene: 5. The CDR3 extends over 13 amino acids.

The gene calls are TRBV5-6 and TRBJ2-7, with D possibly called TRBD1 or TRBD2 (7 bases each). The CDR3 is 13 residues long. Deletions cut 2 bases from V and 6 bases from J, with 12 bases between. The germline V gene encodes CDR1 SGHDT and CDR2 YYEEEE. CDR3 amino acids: CASSFAGDSEQYF. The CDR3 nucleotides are TGTGCCAGCAGCTTCGCGGGGGACAGCGAGCAGTACTTC.

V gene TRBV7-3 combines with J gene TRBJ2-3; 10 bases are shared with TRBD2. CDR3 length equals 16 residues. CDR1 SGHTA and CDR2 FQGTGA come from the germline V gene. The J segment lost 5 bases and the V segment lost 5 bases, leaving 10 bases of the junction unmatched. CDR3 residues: CASSPHLAGVGDTQYF. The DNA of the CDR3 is TGTGCCAGCAGCCCTCATCTAGCGGGGGTCGGAGATACGCAGTATTTT.

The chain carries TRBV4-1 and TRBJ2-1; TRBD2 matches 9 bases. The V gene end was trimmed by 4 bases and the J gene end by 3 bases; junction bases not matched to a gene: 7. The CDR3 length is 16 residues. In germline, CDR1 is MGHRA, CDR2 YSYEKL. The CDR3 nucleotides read TGCGCCAGCAGCCTGTGGGGCGGGGGGGACTACAATGAGCAGTTCTTC. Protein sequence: CASSLWGGGDYNEQFF.

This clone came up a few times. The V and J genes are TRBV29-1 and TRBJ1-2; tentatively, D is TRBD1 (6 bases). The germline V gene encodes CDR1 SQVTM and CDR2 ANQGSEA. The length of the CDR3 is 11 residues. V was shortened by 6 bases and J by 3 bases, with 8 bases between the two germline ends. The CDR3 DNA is TGCAGCGTGGACAGCGACTATGGCTACACCTTC. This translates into CSVDSDYGYTF.